This TCR beta chain came from a study of blood T cell repertoires in COVID-19. Study context: The cDNA or gDNA used as material had been derived from T cells, B-cell-depleted T cells, or PBMCs.

Sequenced by immunoSEQ multiplex PCR; TCRdb stores in-frame clones only, minus some. The sample consists of more than 150,000 clones, 80% of them appearing once. This receptor was taken from a man in his 60s with acute or convalescent COVID-19. Source material: peripheral blood.

The CDR3 bases are TGTGCCATCAGCCTACAGGAGAACACTGAAGCTTTCTTT. Its translation: CAISLQENTEAFF. V gene TRBV10-3 combines with J gene TRBJ1-1; perhaps TRBD1 as D (5 bases). From germline, CDR1 is ENHRY and CDR2 SYGVKD. The CDR3 is made up of 13 amino acids. Trimming cost V 6 bases and J 1 base, with 9 bases left between them.